These 24 T cell receptor beta chains share one sample of origin, sequenced in a study of blood T cell repertoires in COVID-19 (dated by TCRdb to the early 2020s). The library was built by means of the immunoSEQ multiplex PCR assay. TCRdb provides this immuneACCESS table in a form limited to in-frame rearrangements. Some clones are lacking; in checked studies, under half of them reflect an unresolved V gene, and why the rest are absent is not known. In this sample the table shows hundreds of thousands of clones, 80% to 90% of which occur a single time. The ten largest clones take up roughly 10% of the sample. Specimen: peripheral blood. These receptors originate from a woman aged 70 to 79 with COVID-19, enrolled during active disease.

V and J are TRBV19 and TRBJ1-3, with a tentative D call TRBD1 (6 bases). The CDR3 runs 17 residues. The V end was cut by 5 bases, the J end by 4 bases, with 21 bases between. The germline gives CDR1 LNHDA, CDR2 SQIVND (reference sequence). The CDR3 DNA reads TGTGCCAGTAGTGCGCGGACAGTTGCCTTGGAAGGAAACACCATATATTTT. Its protein is CASSARTVALEGNTIYF.

This chain connects TRBV5-4 to TRBJ2-5, with 10 bases matching TRBD2. Germline V gene lookup returns CDR1 SGHNT and CDR2 YYREEE (reference sequence). The CDR3 is 15 residues long. The ends lost 2 bases at V and 2 bases at J; junction bases unmatched: 3. DNA for the CDR3: TGTGCCAGCAGCTTTAGCGGGAGGACTCAAGAGACCCAGTACTTC. This codes for CASSFSGRTQETQYF.

Worth noting for this clone: Relative to the germline gene, one junction end is altered; a read error may explain this. This chain joins TRBV11-2 and TRBJ1-4, with 7 nucleotides matching TRBD1. This CDR3 is built from 13 residues. CDR1 is SGHAT, CDR2 FQNNGV, per germline. CDR3 sequence: CASSLDQRQGVVF. The DNA for the CDR3 is TGTGCCAGCAGCTTAGATCAGCGGCAGGGGGTAGTTTTT.

V is TRBV27 and J is TRBJ2-3; TRBD2 matches 13 bases. This CDR3 comprises 19 residues. Trimming cost V 2 bases and J 3 bases; bases outside gene matches: 11. The V gene's germline CDR1 is MNHEY and CDR2 SMNVEV (reference sequence). DNA for the CDR3: TGTGCCAGCAGTTTACTCCCCGGGACTAGCGGGATAGTAACAGATACGCAGTATTTT. Translation gives CASSLLPGTSGIVTDTQYF.

V is TRBV7-9 and J is TRBJ1-1; maybe TRBD1 (6 bases). CDR3 length: 14 amino acids. V lost 5 bases and J lost 2, with 12 bases in between. Germline lookup yields CDR1 SEHNR and CDR2 FQNEAQ (reference sequence). The CDR3 nucleotides are TGTGCCAGCAGCCCTCCACAGGGAAACACTGAAGCTTTCTTT. Translation gives CASSPPQGNTEAFF.

The chain combines TRBV5-8 with TRBJ1-1; D ambiguous. The V gene lost 7 bases and the J gene lost 0 bases, with 13 bases spanning the gap. Germline CDR1 is SGHTS and CDR2 is YDEGEE. This CDR3 comprises 14 residues. The CDR3 DNA sequence: TGTGCCAGCCGTATGGGCTGGGTGAACACTGAAGCTTTCTTT. This codes for CASRMGWVNTEAFF.

The genes are TRBV12-3 or TRBV12-4 and TRBJ2-5; 7 nucleotides match TRBD2. Losses at the gene ends were 8 bases for V and 9 bases for J; bases not matched to a gene: 12. This CDR3 contains 13 residues. The CDR3: CASLAVTNLAQYF. The CDR3 nucleotides are TGTGCCAGCCTAGCGGTAACAAATTTGGCCCAGTACTTC.

The rearrangement links TRBV28 to TRBJ1-2, with a possible D match to TRBD1 (5 bases). CDR1 and CDR2 from the germline V gene are MDHEN and SYDVKM. This CDR3 has 15 residues. V lost 2 bases and J 6 bases, leaving 16 bases between the germline ends. CDR3 protein: CASSLRGAPGHGYTF. In DNA, the CDR3 is TGTGCCAGCAGTTTACGCGGGGCGCCTGGTCATGGCTACACCTTC.

This chain's CDR3 is CASSLERQGARETQYF. CDR3 sequence (DNA): TGCGCCAGCAGCTTGGAACGACAGGGGGCGCGAGAGACCCAGTACTTC. The rearrangement joins TRBV5-1 to TRBJ2-5, with TRBD1 identical over 10 bases. V trimming: 0 bases; J trimming: 4 bases; junction bases outside the gene matches: 6. CDR1 and CDR2 (germline): SGHRS, YFSETQ. The CDR3 runs to 16 residues.

The chain joins TRBV7-9 to TRBJ1-4; 9 bases map to TRBD1. V lost 4 bases, J lost 0 bases, and 9 bases stayed unmatched. The CDR3 is made up of 18 amino acids. Germline CDR1 is SEHNR and CDR2 is FQNEAQ (reference sequence). CDR3 sequence (DNA): TGTGCCAGCAGCTGGGGGACAGGGCTTTCGGCAACTAATGAAAAACTGTTTTTT. It yields the protein CASSWGTGLSATNEKLFF.

This chain uses TRBV5-1 with TRBJ2-1; a possible D gene is TRBD2 (6 bases). CDR1 SGHRS and CDR2 YFSETQ come from the germline V gene. The CDR3 has 15 residues. Trimming removed 0 bases at V and 9 bases at J, with 16 bases between. This chain's CDR3 is CASSLAQGLGREQFF. The DNA for the CDR3 is TGCGCCAGCAGCTTGGCTCAGGGACTGGGACGTGAGCAGTTCTTC.

The CDR3 nucleotides are TGTGCCAGCAGCGTAATGGACTGGACTAGCGGGAGAGATACGCAGTATTTT. It translates to CASSVMDWTSGRDTQYF. The chain joins TRBV9 to TRBJ2-3, with TRBD2 matching 13 bases. The CDR3 contains 17 residues. The ends lost 1 base at V and 5 bases at J; junction bases unmatched: 7. Germline CDR1 reads SGDLS; CDR2 reads YYNGEE.

The chain links TRBV5-1 to TRBJ2-5, with 8 nucleotides matching TRBD1. CDR1 is SGHRS, CDR2 YFSETQ, per germline. The CDR3 spans 13 residues. V lost 3 bases to trimming and J lost 4 bases; unmatched junction nucleotides: 2. The CDR3 here is CASSSGQGETQYF. The CDR3 nucleotides are TGCGCCAGCAGCTCTGGACAGGGAGAGACCCAGTACTTC.

This clone was seen only a few times. The chain links TRBV7-2 to TRBJ2-7; the D is unclear. Germline assignment: CDR1 SGHTA and CDR2 FQGNSA. V was clipped by 4 bases and J by 4 bases, with 8 bases between them. The CDR3 spans 12 residues. The CDR3 DNA reads TGTGCCAGCAGCTCTCAGATGTACGAGCAGTACTTC. This sequence encodes CASSSQMYEQYF.

The chain links TRBV5-4 to TRBJ2-6, with TRBD2 as a possible D gene (5 bases). With 1 base removed from V and 2 bases from J, the gap between germline ends came to 10 bases. The germline gives CDR1 SGHNT, CDR2 YYREEE (reference sequence). This CDR3 contains 16 residues. The CDR3 sequence is CASSLLDYPGANVLTF. CDR3 nucleotides: TGTGCCAGCAGCTTGCTAGACTACCCTGGGGCCAACGTCCTGACTTTC.

The chain links TRBV10-3 to TRBJ2-7, with a weak D call TRBD2 (5 bases). The CDR3 spans 12 residues. Trimming removed 3 bases at V and 8 bases at J, with 11 bases between. Germline CDR1 reads ENHRY; CDR2 reads SYGVKD. The CDR3 is CAISDSGIKQYF. The DNA of the CDR3 is TGTGCCATCAGTGACTCCGGGATCAAGCAGTACTTC.

The V call is TRBV27, the J call TRBJ2-7; maybe TRBD2 (6 bases). The V end was cut by 0 bases, the J end by 0 bases, with 12 bases between. The CDR3 has 16 residues. Germline CDR1 and CDR2: MNHEY and SMNVEV (reference sequence). DNA of the CDR3: TGTGCCAGCAGTTTATCGATGGCGGGGCGCTCCTACGAGCAGTACTTC. Encoded protein: CASSLSMAGRSYEQYF.

The chain combines TRBV29-1 with TRBJ2-5; 9 nucleotides match TRBD1. The V gene's germline CDR1 is SQVTM and CDR2 ANQGSEA. V shed 3 bases, J shed 1 base, and the junction held 3 bases outside the gene matches. CDR3 size: 14 residues. CDR3 sequence (DNA): TGCAGCGTTGACGGACAGGGGATCCAAGAGACCCAGTACTTC. Amino acid sequence: CSVDGQGIQETQYF. Variable domain in full (rest from reference TRBV29-1 and TRBJ2-5): SAVISQKPSRDICQRGTSLTIQCQVDSQVTMMFWYRQQPGQSLTLIATANQGSEATYESGFVIDKFPISRPNLTFSTLTVSNMSPEDSSIYLCSVDGQGIQETQYFGPGTRLLVL.

The V call is TRBV14, the J call TRBJ2-7; D might be TRBD2 (6 bases). The germline CDR1 and CDR2 sequences are SGHDN and FVKESK. Trimming removed 0 bases at V and 2 bases at J, with 17 bases between. The CDR3 runs to 17 residues. The chain's CDR3 is CASSQDRGISGTYEQYF. The CDR3 DNA reads as TGTGCCAGCAGCCAAGATCGGGGGATCTCAGGCACCTACGAGCAGTACTTC.

J is TRBJ2-7 and V is TRBV6-5; D is unclear. The CDR3 is 14 amino acids. Between the trimmed V and J ends, which lost 0 bases and 2 bases, there was a span of 8 bases. Germline lookup yields CDR1 MNHEY and CDR2 SVGAGI. The CDR3: CASSYSTFTYEQYF. The CDR3 nucleotides are TGTGCCAGCAGTTACTCGACTTTCACCTACGAGCAGTACTTC.

The V gene is TRBV25-1, the J gene TRBJ2-2; D unclear. The CDR3 covers 12 residues. Germline values: CDR1 MGHDK, CDR2 SYGVNS. The CDR3 nucleotides read TGTGCTTTTGCCGACTTCACCGGGGAGCTGTTTTTT. Translated: CAFADFTGELFF.

The genes are TRBV7-3 and TRBJ2-3; TRBD2 might be the D (5 bases). Trimming took off 3 bases at V and 1 base at J, with 8 bases between the two ends. The germline CDR1 and CDR2 sequences are SGHTA and FQGTGA. This CDR3 spans 14 amino acids. The chain's CDR3 is CASSLVGGTDTQYF. CDR3 coding DNA: TGTGCCAGCAGCTTGGTGGGAGGCACAGATACGCAGTATTTT. Full variable domain (outside the CDR3, taken from reference TRBV7-3 and TRBJ2-3): GAGVSQTPSNKVTEKGKYVELRCDPISGHTALYWYRQSLGQGPEFLIYFQGTGAADDSGLPNDRFFAVRPEGSVSTLKIQRTERGDSAVYLCASSLVGGTDTQYFGPGTRLTVL.

This clone was recorded once. The genes are TRBV7-6 and TRBJ2-3, with TRBD2 matching over 7 bases. Trimming at V came to 5 bases and at J to 3 bases, leaving 14 bases not matched to a gene. Germline V CDR1 and CDR2: SGHVS, FNYEAQ. This CDR3 has 17 amino acids. In DNA, the CDR3 is TGTGCCAGCAGCACCAACCGGGAGGCGGGAAGTACAGATACGCAGTATTTT. Encoded protein: CASSTNREAGSTDTQYF. Variable domain in full (rest from reference TRBV7-6 and TRBJ2-3): GAGVSQSPRYKVTKRGQDVALRCDPISGHVSLYWYRQALGQGPEFLTYFNYEAQQDKSGLPNDRFSAERPEGSISTLTIQRTEQRDSAMYRCASSTNREAGSTDTQYFGPGTRLTVL.

This chain connects TRBV7-8 to TRBJ1-5; D not certain. From germline, CDR1 is SGHVS and CDR2 FQNEAQ. The ends were cut back, 0 bases at V and 6 bases at J, with 12 bases in the middle. The CDR3 contains 15 residues. The CDR3 nucleotides are TGTGCCAGCAGCTTAGCGGGCATACTTGTTCAGCCCCAGCATTTT. This encodes CASSLAGILVQPQHF.